The entry that follows covers one TCR beta chain sequence. Its cognate antigen is unknown. This entry is derived from a study of blood T cells in healthy people across ages. Study-wide results and caveats: Relative to aged donors, long-lived donors carried more naive CD4+ cells and displayed higher diversity. The fall in TCR beta diversity per million T cells was roughly linear with age.

The CDR3 spans 18 residues. The V gene lost 1 base and the J gene lost 7 bases, with 23 bases spanning the gap. CDR1 is MGHRA and CDR2 is YSYEKL in the germline V gene. Sample-barcoded 5' priming and a J-beta primer mix drove a second PCR of roughly 6 to 12 cycles. From the 5' RACE reads, TCRdb called clonotypes with MiXCR, one entry per CDR3 protein. The top ten clones hold around 23% of a sample with hundreds of thousands of distinct CDR3 sequences, 47% of them seen once. The receptor's source is a man of 80 years or more in good health. Sequencing used blood. J is TRBJ2-1 and V is TRBV4-1; no reliable D call. In nucleotides, the CDR3 is TGCGCCAGCAGCCAAGGGGTCGGGTTGGGAATGTTTCTTAATGAGCAGTTCTTC. It is translated as CASSQGVGLGMFLNEQFF.